This TCR beta chain came from a study of OX40 agonist ivuxolimab in advanced cancers. Whole-study context: Hepatocellular carcinoma, melanoma, renal cell or head and neck cancer occurred in dose-escalation patients.

There are 16 residues in the CDR3. Per the germline V gene, CDR1 is SGDLS and CDR2 is YYNGEE. Trimming cost V 4 bases and J 4 bases; bases outside gene matches: 11. Measured with immunoSEQ multiplex PCR; TCRdb has only the in-frame clones, and not every one. The sample has about 36,000 clones; about 87% are singletons. Concerning this clone: Its antigen is undetermined.

The study's findings and limits: On average, CD8+ T cells had more expanded clones than CD4+.

The TCR comes from an adult with an advanced solid tumor such as melanoma, head and neck, liver or kidney cancer. The J gene is TRBJ2-5, the V gene TRBV9, with TRBD1 matching 9 bases. The sequencing used CD4+ or CD8+ T cells sorted from blood, collected in a trial of the OX40 agonist ivuxolimab. CDR3 nucleotides: TGTGCCAGCAGCCCAACGGGACAGGGTATGGGAGAGACCCAGTACTTC. It specifies CASSPTGQGMGETQYF.